Presented here are 24 T cell receptor beta chains from one specimen sequenced in a study of blood T cells in healthy people across ages. A sample-barcoded 5' primer and a J-beta primer mix were used in a second PCR of roughly 7 to 11 cycles. In TCRdb, the 5' RACE reads were re-called with MiXCR into one record per CDR3 protein. The sample carries 600,000 to 650,000 distinct CDR3 sequences, about 54% recorded once. Sequenced sample: blood. The receptors derive from a man aged 55-75 years in good health.

This chain connects TRBV28 to TRBJ1-1; D gene uncertain. This CDR3 is built from 14 residues. V was clipped by 10 bases and J by 11 bases, with 26 bases between them. CDR1 is MDHEN, CDR2 SYDVKM, per germline. As DNA, the CDR3 is TGTGCCACCTTAGCCCTAGGAGTAGCGGGAATGGCTTTCTTT. Translating gives CATLALGVAGMAFF.

This chain connects TRBV29-1 to TRBJ1-2, with 7 nucleotides matching TRBD1. The CDR3 runs to 15 residues. Germline V gives CDR1 SQVTM, CDR2 ANQGSEA. The V segment lost 6 bases and the J segment 6 bases; nucleotides outside the gene matches: 16. The CDR3 DNA follows: TGCAGCGTCGCGATTTACAGGGGCCGCGGCGATGGCTACACCTTC. Amino acids: CSVAIYRGRGDGYTF.

The rearrangement uses TRBV4-2 and TRBJ2-1; 8 positions match TRBD2. V shed 6 bases, J shed 6 bases, and the junction held 13 bases outside the gene matches. Germline lookup yields CDR1 LGHNA and CDR2 YNFKEQ. CDR3 length equals 16 residues. CDR3 protein: CASSSRTSGGRNEQFF. The CDR3 DNA sequence: TGTGCCAGCAGTTCTCGAACGAGCGGGGGTCGCAATGAGCAGTTCTTC.

The chain is built from TRBV24-1 and TRBJ2-3, with 9 bases aligning to TRBD1. Germline V gene sequence: CDR1 KGHDR, CDR2 SFDVKD. This CDR3 spans 16 amino acids. With 3 bases clipped from V and 1 base from J, the junction kept 4 bases outside the gene matches. The CDR3 DNA follows: TGTGCCACCAGTGATGACGGACAGGGGCGCACAGATACGCAGTATTTT. Its protein is CATSDDGQGRTDTQYF.

The CDR3 DNA sequence: TGTGCCAGCAGCTATGACTCGACCACCTACAATGAGCAGTTCTTC. Translated, it gives CASSYDSTTYNEQFF. The chain is built from TRBV7-2 and TRBJ2-1, with D unclear. Germline V gene sequence: CDR1 SGHTA, CDR2 FQGNSA. The length of the CDR3 is 15 residues. V gave up 4 bases and J gave up 2 bases, with 12 bases separating them.

This clonotype was detected a few times. The chain uses TRBV4-2 and TRBJ2-5; 10 bases fit TRBD2. The J call may not be correct, given that the DNA end is closer to TRBJ2-7. This CDR3 has 16 residues. Germline V gives CDR1 LGHNA, CDR2 YNFKEQ. This CDR3 is CASSQVGSGGPYEQYF. The CDR3 DNA reads TGTGCCAGCAGCCAAGTTGGTAGCGGGGGGCCTTACGAGCAGTACTTC.

V and J are TRBV4-1 and TRBJ1-4, with 7 nucleotides matching TRBD1. Germline assignment: CDR1 MGHRA and CDR2 YSYEKL. The CDR3 has 17 amino acids. V trimming: 2 bases; J trimming: 4 bases; junction bases outside the gene matches: 10. The CDR3 loop reads CASSQPPGTVINEKLFF. CDR3 nucleotide sequence: TGCGCCAGCAGCCAACCCCCGGGGACAGTGATTAATGAAAAACTGTTTTTT.

V usage is TRBV28 and J usage is TRBJ2-7, with D unresolved. Germline V gene data show CDR1 as MDHEN and CDR2 as SYDVKM. Between the trimmed V and J ends, which lost 7 bases and 0 bases, there was a span of 16 bases. The length of the CDR3 is 15 residues. For the CDR3, the DNA is TGTGCCAGCACCCAACTCGCCCGGACCTCCTACGAGCAGTACTTC. As protein: CASTQLARTSYEQYF. Looking up the rest from reference TRBV28 and TRBJ2-7 gives the full variable domain: DVKVTQSSRYLVKRTGEKVFLECVQDMDHENMFWYRQDPGLGLRLIYFSYDVKMKEKGDIPEGYSVSREKKERFSLILESASTNQTSMYLCASTQLARTSYEQYFGPGTRLTVT.

This chain links TRBV18 with TRBJ2-1; the match to TRBD1 covers 8 bases. Germline-derived CDR1 and CDR2 are KGHSH and LQKENI. Germline trimming cut 1 base from V and 8 bases from J; bases unmatched to any gene: 10. The CDR3 loop spans 16 amino acids. The CDR3 DNA reads TGTGCCAGCTCACCACTGGGGACAGGCGCCGAGGATGAGCAGTTCTTC. Translating gives CASSPLGTGAEDEQFF.

This clonotype showed up just a few times. The V gene is TRBV6-6, the J gene TRBJ1-2, with D perhaps matching TRBD1 (6 bases). This CDR3 is built from 14 residues. CDR1 MNHNY and CDR2 SVGAGI come from the germline V gene (reference sequence). V was shortened by 2 bases and J by 4 bases, with 11 bases between the two germline ends. The DNA for the CDR3 is TGTGCCAGCAGTTACACGGACAGCTCCTATGGCTACACCTTC. Its protein is CASSYTDSSYGYTF.

The chain uses TRBV5-4 and TRBJ2-3; D remains unclear. In germline, CDR1 is SGHNT, CDR2 YYREEE (reference sequence). The CDR3 runs to 12 residues. The V end was cut by 6 bases, the J end by 5 bases, with 10 bases between. The CDR3 region is CASTDPGDTQYF. For the CDR3, the DNA is TGTGCCAGCACCGACCCGGGAGATACGCAGTATTTT.

This sequence joins TRBV5-1 and TRBJ2-1; 10 bases align to TRBD1. CDR1 SGHRS and CDR2 YFSETQ come from the germline V gene. The junction had 8 bases not matched to a gene; V was cut back by 4 bases and J by 4 bases. The CDR3 spans 16 residues. CDR3 in amino acids: CASSPSRTGGYNEQFF. As DNA, the CDR3 is TGCGCCAGCAGCCCCTCCCGGACAGGGGGATACAATGAGCAGTTCTTC.

V and J are TRBV5-1 and TRBJ2-3, with D possibly being TRBD2 (5 bases). Deletions cut 5 bases from V and 2 bases from J, with 9 bases between. The germline CDR1 and CDR2 sequences are SGHRS and YFSETQ. The CDR3 runs 13 residues. The CDR3 region has the DNA TGCGCCAGCAGGCCCGGGGACACAGATACGCAGTATTTT. Amino acid sequence: CASRPGDTDTQYF.

The J gene is TRBJ2-3, the V gene TRBV12-3 or TRBV12-4; maybe TRBD2 (6 bases). With 4 bases removed from V and 2 bases from J, the gap between germline ends came to 13 bases. CDR3 size: 15 residues. The CDR3 bases are TGTGCCAGCAGTTCAAGCGGGCCTTTCACAGATACGCAGTATTTT. This sequence encodes CASSSSGPFTDTQYF.

V gene TRBV18 combines with J gene TRBJ2-1, with 11 bases identical to TRBD1. Germline-derived CDR1 and CDR2 are KGHSH and LQKENI. This CDR3 spans 14 amino acids. V shed 4 bases, J shed 8 bases, and the junction held 4 bases outside the gene matches. For the CDR3, the DNA is TGTGCCAGCTCACTGGACAGGGGGCAAGATGAGCAGTTCTTC. This codes for CASSLDRGQDEQFF. Full variable domain (outside the CDR3, taken from reference TRBV18 and TRBJ2-1): NAGVMQNPRHLVRRRGQEARLRCSPMKGHSHVYWYRQLPEEGLKFMVYLQKENIIDESGMPKERFSAEFPKEGPSILRIQQVVRGDSAAYFCASSLDRGQDEQFFGPGTRLTVL.

The J gene is TRBJ2-7, the V gene TRBV5-1; D is unclear. Trimming removed 0 bases at V and 6 bases at J, with 10 bases between. Germline lookup yields CDR1 SGHRS and CDR2 YFSETQ. CDR3 size: 13 residues. The CDR3 sequence: CASSLEPWTEQYF. DNA of the CDR3: TGCGCCAGCAGCTTGGAACCTTGGACCGAGCAGTACTTC. Together with reference TRBV5-1 and TRBJ2-7, the CDR3 gives the full variable domain: KAGVTQTPRYLIKTRGQQVTLSCSPISGHRSVSWYQQTPGQGLQFLFEYFSETQRNKGNFPGRFSGRQFSNSRSEMNVSTLELGDSALYLCASSLEPWTEQYFGPGTRLTVT.

As for this clonotype: Being one base from a much bigger clone, this may be a read error. The rearrangement joins TRBV29-1 to TRBJ2-7; either TRBD1 or TRBD2 may fit D (5 bases each). The CDR3 loop spans 14 amino acids. The V gene lost 7 bases and the J gene lost 3 bases, with 19 bases spanning the gap. Germline loops: CDR1 SQVTM, CDR2 ANQGSEA. CDR3 nucleotides: TGCAGCGCCGTAGAGGGCCAAAGGGGCTACGAGCAGTACTTC. Its protein product is CSAVEGQRGYEQYF.

This clonotype was observed many times. This rearrangement joins TRBV3-1 to TRBJ1-4; D might be TRBD1 (5 bases). This CDR3 has 14 residues. The ends were cut back, 4 bases at V and 3 bases at J, with 9 bases in the middle. Germline values: CDR1 LGHDT, CDR2 YNNKEL (reference sequence). CDR3 in amino acids: CASSRRQPNEKLFF. The CDR3 nucleotides read TGTGCCAGCAGCCGAAGACAGCCTAATGAAAAACTGTTTTTT.

This chain links TRBV20-1 with TRBJ1-2, with D unresolved. This CDR3 comprises 13 residues. Germline-derived CDR1 and CDR2 are DFQATT and SNEGSKA (reference sequence). Deletions cut 3 bases from V and 3 bases from J, with 11 bases between. Here the CDR3 reads CSASPGFYYGYTF. As DNA, the CDR3 is TGCAGTGCTAGCCCCGGTTTCTACTATGGCTACACCTTC.

This clonotype was detected only a few times. J is TRBJ2-1 and V is TRBV20-1, with 8 positions matching TRBD2. The CDR3 runs to 17 residues. V was clipped by 0 bases and J by 3 bases; unmatched bases: 10. Germline CDR1 DFQATT, CDR2 SNEGSKA (reference sequence). CDR3 nucleotide sequence: TGCAGTGCTAGAGATAGTGGGCAGCGGGGGCTCTACAATGAGCAGTTCTTC. Encoded protein: CSARDSGQRGLYNEQFF.

This clonotype was seen just once. The chain recombines TRBV18 with TRBJ2-2, with 8 bases fitting TRBD1. Germline trimming cut 3 bases from V and 5 bases from J; bases unmatched to any gene: 8. Germline CDR1 reads KGHSH; CDR2 reads LQKENI. The CDR3 is made up of 16 amino acids. The CDR3 sequence is CASSPSRQGRTGELFF. The CDR3 region has the DNA TGTGCCAGCTCACCCTCCAGACAGGGGCGAACCGGGGAGCTGTTTTTT.

The chain carries TRBV28 and TRBJ2-7, with D possibly being TRBD2 (6 bases). CDR1 and CDR2 from the germline V gene are MDHEN and SYDVKM. The V and J ends lost 4 bases and 2 bases respectively, with 12 bases between them. The CDR3 sequence is 14 residues long. The CDR3 DNA reads as TGTGCCAGCAGTTCCCCCGGGGGAACCTACGAGCAGTACTTC. It yields the protein CASSSPGGTYEQYF.

In nucleotides, the CDR3 is TGTGCCAGCAGCTCTAAGACAGGGGAGATCACTGAAGCTTTCTTT. Protein: CASSSKTGEITEAFF. V usage is TRBV7-9 and J usage is TRBJ1-1; 8 positions agree with TRBD1. This CDR3 spans 15 amino acids. The germline gives CDR1 SEHNR, CDR2 FQNEAQ (reference sequence). J was trimmed by 4 bases and V by 4 bases; bases with no gene match: 8.

V usage is TRBV6-5 and J usage is TRBJ2-1; D might be TRBD1 (6 bases). The CDR3 covers 15 residues. V was pared by 5 bases and J by 3 bases, with 14 bases between. Per the germline V gene, CDR1 is MNHEY and CDR2 is SVGAGI. CDR3 protein: CASSLTGTGYNEQFF. The CDR3 bases are TGTGCCAGCAGTCTAACAGGGACGGGCTACAATGAGCAGTTCTTC.